This is a list of T cell receptor beta chains from one sample in a study of CD8 T cells in Susac syndrome. TCRdb redid the calling of the immunoSEQ multiplex PCR reads with MiXCR, one entry per CDR3 protein. Of 95,000 to 150,000 distinct CDR3 sequences in the sample, around 94% were seen once. The sequenced sample was CD8+ T cells from PBMCs. These receptors originate from a human donor with Susac syndrome. Both conserved end residues are part of each CDR3. A D gene is named only where the DNA matches it firmly. Some rows mark clone size as missing; the rest say once, few, many or name a class of expanded clone.

abundance: .
j_gene: TRBJ2-5
len: 15
v_gene: TRBV4-1
d_gene: TRBD1
CDR3nt: TGCGCCAGCAGCCAAGAGGACAGGGTACAAGAGACCCAGTACTTC
CDR3aa: CASSQEDRVQETQYF

abundance: once
j_gene: TRBJ1-2
len: 11
v_gene: TRBV29-1
d_gene: .
CDR3nt: TGCAGCGTCAACCTGGCCTATGGCTACACCTTC
CDR3aa: CSVNLAYGYTF

abundance: .
j_gene: TRBJ1-1
len: 10
v_gene: TRBV30
d_gene: .
CDR3nt: TGTGCCGCCGACACCACTGAAGCTTTCTTT
CDR3aa: CAADTTEAFF

abundance: once
j_gene: TRBJ1-1
len: 14
v_gene: TRBV19
d_gene: TRBD1
CDR3nt: TGTGCCAGTAGTGTCGGGACAGTGAACACTGAAGCTTTCTTT
CDR3aa: CASSVGTVNTEAFF

abundance: .
j_gene: TRBJ1-2
len: 16
v_gene: TRBV7-9
d_gene: .
CDR3nt: TGTGCCAGCAGCCTCTTAACCACAGGGAACATTTATGGCTACACCTTC
CDR3aa: CASSLLTTGNIYGYTF

abundance: .
j_gene: TRBJ1-4
len: 15
v_gene: TRBV6-5
d_gene: .
CDR3nt: TGTGCCAGCAGTTACTTGGCAGGGGAGGGTGAAAAACTGTTTTTT
CDR3aa: CASSYLAGEGEKLFF

abundance: .
j_gene: TRBJ2-3
len: 14
v_gene: TRBV20-1
d_gene: .
CDR3nt: TGCAGTGCCCGGGGTCCTCTTCGCACAGATACGCAGTATTTT
CDR3aa: CSARGPLRTDTQYF

abundance: .
j_gene: TRBJ2-7
len: 16
v_gene: TRBV20-1
d_gene: TRBD1
CDR3nt: TGCAGTGCTGAACTGCCGGGACAGGGTATCTCCTACGAGCAGTACTTC
CDR3aa: CSAELPGQGISYEQYF

abundance: .
j_gene: TRBJ2-3
len: 19
v_gene: TRBV7-2
d_gene: .
CDR3nt: TGTGCCAGCAGCTTAGTGGACGCGGGAGAGGGGGGGATCACAGATACGCAGTATTTT
CDR3aa: CASSLVDAGEGGITDTQYF

abundance: .
j_gene: TRBJ1-1
len: 15
v_gene: TRBV20-1
d_gene: TRBD1
CDR3nt: TGCAGTGCTAGAGATCTGCAGGGGGCAGACACTGAAGCTTTCTTT
CDR3aa: CSARDLQGADTEAFF

abundance: .
j_gene: TRBJ2-1
len: 16
v_gene: TRBV12-3/TRBV12-4
d_gene: TRBD2
CDR3nt: TGTGCCAGCAGTTCCCCGGGAGGCGAAAACTACAATGAGCAGTTCTTC
CDR3aa: CASSSPGGENYNEQFF

abundance: .
j_gene: TRBJ2-7
len: 18
v_gene: TRBV13
d_gene: TRBD2
CDR3nt: TGTGCCAGCAGCACCCGAGAACAACTAGCGGGAGTTTCGTACGAGCAGTACTTC
CDR3aa: CASSTREQLAGVSYEQYF

abundance: .
j_gene: TRBJ1-2
len: 17
v_gene: TRBV28
d_gene: TRBD1
CDR3nt: TGTGCCAGCAGTCTAATAATTAGGGACAGGAGAACGTATGGCTACACCTTC
CDR3aa: CASSLIIRDRRTYGYTF

abundance: .
j_gene: TRBJ2-7
len: 14
v_gene: TRBV29-1
d_gene: .
CDR3nt: TGCAGCGTAAAACTCACGTTAGGCGGCTACGAGCAGTACTTC
CDR3aa: CSVKLTLGGYEQYF

abundance: .
j_gene: TRBJ2-2
len: 15
v_gene: TRBV5-6
d_gene: .
CDR3nt: TGTGCCAGCAGCTCCCACCCCGGCGGTACCGGGGAGCTGTTTTTT
CDR3aa: CASSSHPGGTGELFF

abundance: once
j_gene: TRBJ2-3
len: 16
v_gene: TRBV3-1
d_gene: .
CDR3nt: TGTGCCAGCAGCCCATCGGACGAACGGACGGCAGATACGCAGTATTTT
CDR3aa: CASSPSDERTADTQYF

abundance: .
j_gene: TRBJ1-2
len: 16
v_gene: TRBV7-2
d_gene: TRBD1
CDR3nt: TGTGCCAGCAGCCCACTTCTTCCCGGGACAGGGGATGGCTACACCTTC
CDR3aa: CASSPLLPGTGDGYTF

abundance: .
j_gene: TRBJ2-3
len: 18
v_gene: TRBV25-1
d_gene: TRBD1
CDR3nt: TGTGCCAGCAGTCCTCCGGGACAGGGGGTTGAGAGAACAGATACGCAGTATTTT
CDR3aa: CASSPPGQGVERTDTQYF

abundance: once
j_gene: TRBJ2-7
len: 15
v_gene: TRBV12-3/TRBV12-4
d_gene: TRBD2
CDR3nt: TGTGCCAGCAGAGACAAGCGGGAGGACCCCCTGACGCAGTACTTC
CDR3aa: CASRDKREDPLTQYF

abundance: .
j_gene: TRBJ2-7
len: 12
v_gene: TRBV15
d_gene: TRBD2
CDR3nt: TGTGCCACCAGCAGGGGAGGGACCGAGCAGTACTTC
CDR3aa: CATSRGGTEQYF

abundance: .
j_gene: TRBJ1-5
len: 14
v_gene: TRBV30
d_gene: .
CDR3nt: TGTGCCTGGAGTCAATGGGGTAGCAATCAGCCCCAGCATTTT
CDR3aa: CAWSQWGSNQPQHF

abundance: .
j_gene: TRBJ1-2
len: 14
v_gene: TRBV7-2
d_gene: .
CDR3nt: TGTGCCAGCTTGGGGGAGACGAGACCCTATGGCTACACCTTC
CDR3aa: CASLGETRPYGYTF

abundance: once
j_gene: TRBJ2-1
len: 16
v_gene: TRBV12-3/TRBV12-4
d_gene: TRBD1
CDR3nt: TGTGCCAGCAGTTCACTGGGACAGGGTCGTACGGATGAGCAGTTCTTC
CDR3aa: CASSSLGQGRTDEQFF

abundance: once
j_gene: TRBJ1-2
len: 17
v_gene: TRBV4-1
d_gene: TRBD1
CDR3nt: TGCGCCAGCAGCCAAGGCACAGGGGCGAGACCTAACTATGGCTACACCTTC
CDR3aa: CASSQGTGARPNYGYTF

abundance: .
j_gene: TRBJ1-2
len: 12
v_gene: TRBV19
d_gene: .
CDR3nt: TGTGCCAGTAGTCGGGACTTCTATGGCTACACCTTC
CDR3aa: CASSRDFYGYTF

abundance: .
j_gene: TRBJ2-7
len: 15
v_gene: TRBV5-1
d_gene: .
CDR3nt: TGCGCCAGCAGCCTTACGGACAGCCGGGCCTACGAGCAGTACTTC
CDR3aa: CASSLTDSRAYEQYF

abundance: .
j_gene: TRBJ2-1
len: 16
v_gene: TRBV7-3
d_gene: TRBD2
CDR3nt: TGTGCCAGCAGCCAGGGACTAGCGGGGGCCTACAATGAGCAGTTCTTC
CDR3aa: CASSQGLAGAYNEQFF

abundance: .
j_gene: TRBJ2-1
len: 16
v_gene: TRBV7-6
d_gene: .
CDR3nt: TGTGCCAGCAGCTTAGCCGGGGGACCCAAACGCCATGAGCAGTTCTTC
CDR3aa: CASSLAGGPKRHEQFF

abundance: .
j_gene: TRBJ2-7
len: 15
v_gene: TRBV7-9
d_gene: TRBD1
CDR3nt: TGTGCCAGCAGCGCGCCCCGACAGGGGGCGTACGAGCAGTACTTC
CDR3aa: CASSAPRQGAYEQYF

abundance: .
j_gene: TRBJ2-1
len: 14
v_gene: TRBV20-1
d_gene: .
CDR3nt: TGCAGTGCTCCTAGCGACGAGCCATACAATGAGCAGTTCTTC
CDR3aa: CSAPSDEPYNEQFF

abundance: few
j_gene: TRBJ2-7
len: 14
v_gene: TRBV9
d_gene: TRBD1
CDR3nt: TGTGCCAGCAGCGTTGGGACAGGGGCCTACGAGCAGTACTTC
CDR3aa: CASSVGTGAYEQYF

abundance: .
j_gene: TRBJ2-3
len: 18
v_gene: TRBV3-1
d_gene: TRBD2
CDR3nt: TGTGCCAGCAGCCAAGATTTGCGACTAGCGGGTAGAGCAGATACGCAGTATTTT
CDR3aa: CASSQDLRLAGRADTQYF

abundance: .
j_gene: TRBJ1-2
len: 15
v_gene: TRBV6-4
d_gene: .
CDR3nt: TGTGCCAGCAACCCCGGGGGGACCCGAAACTATGGCTACACCTTC
CDR3aa: CASNPGGTRNYGYTF

abundance: .
j_gene: TRBJ2-5
len: 13
v_gene: TRBV10-3
d_gene: .
CDR3nt: TGTGCCATCAGGGATCCTGACCAAGAGACCCAGTACTTC
CDR3aa: CAIRDPDQETQYF

abundance: .
j_gene: TRBJ2-7
len: 17
v_gene: TRBV29-1
d_gene: TRBD1
CDR3nt: TGCAGCGTTGAGTTCGATTTCGACAGGGACAACTCCTACGAGCAGTACTTC
CDR3aa: CSVEFDFDRDNSYEQYF

abundance: .
j_gene: TRBJ2-7
len: 16
v_gene: TRBV2
d_gene: .
CDR3nt: TGTGCCAGCAGTACCCAGGCAGGGAAGCTTTCCTACGAGCAGTACTTC
CDR3aa: CASSTQAGKLSYEQYF

abundance: .
j_gene: TRBJ1-5
len: 16
v_gene: TRBV6-1
d_gene: .
CDR3nt: TGTGCCAGCAGTGCTCCTATAGCAGGGGGCAATCAGCCCCAGCATTTT
CDR3aa: CASSAPIAGGNQPQHF